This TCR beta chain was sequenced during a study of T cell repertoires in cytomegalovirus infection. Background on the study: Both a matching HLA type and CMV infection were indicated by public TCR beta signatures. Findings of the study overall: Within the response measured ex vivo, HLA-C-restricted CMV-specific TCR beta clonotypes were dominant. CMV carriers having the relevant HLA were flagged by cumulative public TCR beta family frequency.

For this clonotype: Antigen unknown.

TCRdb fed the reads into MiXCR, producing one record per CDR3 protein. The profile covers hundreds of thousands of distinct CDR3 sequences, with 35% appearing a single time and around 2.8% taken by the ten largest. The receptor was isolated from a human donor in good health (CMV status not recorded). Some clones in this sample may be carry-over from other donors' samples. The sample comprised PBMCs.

CDR3 residues: CASSAPSPGTGVGNTIYF. Written as DNA, the CDR3 is TGTGCCAGCAGCGCTCCCTCACCCGGGACAGGGGTAGGAAACACCATATATTTT. The chain has TRBV7-9 and TRBJ1-3; TRBD1 matches 10 bases. This CDR3 comprises 18 residues. V lost 5 bases to trimming and J lost 4 bases; unmatched junction nucleotides: 14. CDR1 is SEHNR and CDR2 is FQNEAQ in the germline V gene (reference sequence).